This entry features one TCR beta chain sequence. Its cognate antigen is unknown. These data belong to a study of cytomegalovirus exposure and HLA in healthy donors. Study context: A data release that came early held 80 million to 95 million unique TCRs from HLA-typed donors. Among the roughly 400 genotyped donors, around 85% were placed in the Caucasian-associated ancestry cluster.

Trimming removed 2 bases at V and 6 bases at J, with 9 bases between. The CDR3 consists of 13 residues. Germline loops: CDR1 SGHVS, CDR2 FNYEAQ. The PCR had 60 Vbeta and 13 Jbeta primers. TCRdb keeps only in-frame clones here, not all; method: immunoSEQ multiplex PCR. The sample records approximately 220,000 clones, about 80% being singletons. Findings of the study overall: In presence/absence analyses, roughly uniform sequencing depth across donors was assumed. Some public TCRs appeared in many individuals, while most sequences were rare.

V is TRBV7-6 and J is TRBJ2-3, with D perhaps matching TRBD1 (5 bases). The TCR sequence derives from a young man in good health and CMV-seronegative. Sample: PBMCs. The CDR3 protein is CASSLRGSDTQYF. The CDR3 DNA follows: TGTGCCAGCAGCTTAAGGGGATCCGATACGCAGTATTTT.